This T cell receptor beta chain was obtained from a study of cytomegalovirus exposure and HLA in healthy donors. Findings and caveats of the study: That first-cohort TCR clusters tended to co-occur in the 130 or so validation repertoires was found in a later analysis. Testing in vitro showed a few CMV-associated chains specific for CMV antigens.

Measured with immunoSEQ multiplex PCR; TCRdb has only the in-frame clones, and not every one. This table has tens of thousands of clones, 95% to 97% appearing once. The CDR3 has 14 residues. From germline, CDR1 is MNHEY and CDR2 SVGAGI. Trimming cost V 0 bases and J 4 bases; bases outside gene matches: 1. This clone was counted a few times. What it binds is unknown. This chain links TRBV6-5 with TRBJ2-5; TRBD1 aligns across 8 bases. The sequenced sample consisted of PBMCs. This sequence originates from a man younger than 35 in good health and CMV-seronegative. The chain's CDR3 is CASSYSGQGETQYF. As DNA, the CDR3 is TGTGCCAGCAGTTACTCCGGACAGGGAGAGACCCAGTACTTC.